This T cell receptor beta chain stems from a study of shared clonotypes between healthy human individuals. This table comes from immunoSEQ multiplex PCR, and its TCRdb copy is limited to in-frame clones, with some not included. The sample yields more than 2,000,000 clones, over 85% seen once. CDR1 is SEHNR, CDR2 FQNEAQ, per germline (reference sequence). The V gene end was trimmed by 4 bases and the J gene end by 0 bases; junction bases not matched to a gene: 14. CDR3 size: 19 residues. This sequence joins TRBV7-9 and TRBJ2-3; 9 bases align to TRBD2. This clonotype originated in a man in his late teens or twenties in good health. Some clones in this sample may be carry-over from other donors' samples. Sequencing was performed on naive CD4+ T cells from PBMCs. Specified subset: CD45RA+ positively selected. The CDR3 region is CASSYGGSGRPRSTDTQYF. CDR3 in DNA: TGTGCCAGCAGCTACGGGGGGAGCGGGAGGCCACGAAGCACAGATACGCAGTATTTT.